The 18 T cell receptor beta chains listed next were all sequenced from one sample in a study of patients and donors after allogeneic stem cell transplantation. TCRdb processed the RT-PCR reads anew with MiXCR; each CDR3 protein has one entry. The sample contains roughly 140,000 distinct CDR3 sequences, about a third of which appear only once. Source material: blood, either unsorted or a sorted T cell fraction (not recorded which). The receptors come from a human donor who was either an allogeneic HSCT recipient or a stem cell or donor lymphocyte infusion donor (not recorded which). It is not recorded whose cells these are; they may come from a transplant donor.

This clonotype has just a few counts. This rearrangement joins TRBV6-5 to TRBJ2-3; TRBD2 matches at 9 bases. This CDR3 region has 16 residues. Germline CDR1 and CDR2: MNHEY and SVGAGI. The junction had 12 bases not matched to a gene; V was cut back by 4 bases and J by 7 bases. CDR3 loop: CASSSPLAGVRNTQYF. The CDR3 DNA reads TGTGCCAGCAGTTCCCCCTTAGCGGGGGTCAGGAATACGCAGTATTTT.

In this sample, this clonotype turned up a few times. The chain is built from TRBV15 and TRBJ2-1, with D perhaps TRBD1 (6 bases). Per the germline V gene, CDR1 is LNHNV and CDR2 is YYDKDF (reference sequence). V was pared by 3 bases and J by 9 bases, with 18 bases between. This CDR3 region has 15 residues. This CDR3 is CATSSRDTIGPEQFF. The CDR3 coding sequence is TGTGCCACCAGCAGCCGGGACACCATAGGTCCTGAGCAGTTCTTC.

The chain links TRBV27 to TRBJ1-6, with a weak D call TRBD1 (5 bases). This CDR3 contains 14 residues. Germline V gene sequence: CDR1 MNHEY, CDR2 SMNVEV (reference sequence). The ends were cut back, 10 bases at V and 7 bases at J, with 17 bases in the middle. CDR3 residues: CATGMGGWNSPLHF. CDR3 sequence (DNA): TGTGCCACCGGGATGGGGGGGTGGAATTCACCCCTCCACTTT.

The chain is built from TRBV29-1 and TRBJ1-4; 7 positions match TRBD1. After removal of 6 bases from V and 3 bases from J, the junction contained 4 bases not matched to a gene. Germline CDR1 SQVTM, CDR2 ANQGSEA. The CDR3 extends over 13 amino acids. This chain's CDR3 is CSVRDSANEKLFF. CDR3 sequence (DNA): TGCAGCGTCCGGGACAGTGCTAATGAAAAACTGTTTTTT.

This chain connects TRBV6-1 to TRBJ1-5, with a weak D call TRBD1 (5 bases). With 6 bases removed from V and 3 bases from J, the gap between germline ends came to 12 bases. In germline, CDR1 is MNHNS, CDR2 SASEGT. This CDR3 contains 14 residues. CDR3 DNA sequence: TGTGCCAGCAGGTTGGGGCAGTACAATCAGCCCCAGCATTTT. Residues: CASRLGQYNQPQHF.

Ten or more counts support this clonotype. The chain recombines TRBV6-6 with TRBJ1-2; unclear D gene. V was cut by 4 bases and J by 0 bases, with 12 bases left in between. CDR1 and CDR2 from the germline V gene are MNHNY and SVGAGI (reference sequence). CDR3 length equals 15 residues. CDR3 region: CASSSRETSNYGYTF. The CDR3, as DNA: TGTGCCAGCAGTTCCCGTGAGACCTCTAACTATGGCTACACCTTC.

The chain joins TRBV9 to TRBJ1-2; no firm D call. The ends were cut back, 4 bases at V and 6 bases at J, with 13 bases in the middle. The CDR3 consists of 13 residues. The germline V gene has CDR1 SGDLS and CDR2 YYNGEE. The CDR3 nucleotides are TGTGCCAGCAGCTACCAAACCCGAGATGGCTACACCTTC. Encoded protein: CASSYQTRDGYTF.

This clonotype was seen repeatedly, ten times or more. The chain recombines TRBV7-9 with TRBJ1-1; TRBD1 is a possible D gene (5 bases). The CDR3 covers 12 residues. V was shortened by 6 bases and J by 2 bases, with 7 bases between the two germline ends. Germline CDR1 SEHNR, CDR2 FQNEAQ (reference sequence). The CDR3: CASRQGNTEAFF. CDR3 coding DNA: TGTGCCAGCAGGCAGGGTAACACTGAAGCTTTCTTT.

This clonotype turned up a few times. V is TRBV7-9 and J is TRBJ1-1; a weak D match, TRBD1 (6 bases). The CDR3 spans 16 residues. V was cut by 4 bases and J by 1 base, with 16 bases left in between. Germline CDR1 is SEHNR and CDR2 is FQNEAQ (reference sequence). In DNA, the CDR3 is TGTGCCAGCAGCTCCCCGGGCAGGGGCCGGAACACTGAAGCTTTCTTT. Amino acids: CASSSPGRGRNTEAFF.

The gene calls are TRBV19 and TRBJ1-2; D gene ambiguous. Trimming removed 6 bases at V and 8 bases at J, with 16 bases between. Germline CDR1 and CDR2: LNHDA and SQIVND (reference sequence). This CDR3 has 13 residues. CDR3: CASSQGRTLGYTF. DNA for the CDR3: TGTGCCAGTAGCCAAGGACGGACCTTGGGCTACACCTTC. Based on the CDR3 plus reference TRBV19 and TRBJ1-2, the full variable domain is DGGITQSPKYLFRKEGQNVTLSCEQNLNHDAMYWYRQDPGQGLRLIYYSQIVNDFQKGDIAEGYSVSREKKESFPLTVTSAQKNPTAFYLCASSQGRTLGYTFGSGTRLTVV.

The chain uses TRBV29-1 and TRBJ1-2; no clear D gene. The CDR3 runs to 13 residues. The germline CDR1 and CDR2 sequences are SQVTM and ANQGSEA. Deletions cut 7 bases from V and 8 bases from J, with 20 bases between. CDR3 region: CSAAKGSLGGYTF. DNA of the CDR3: TGCAGCGCTGCTAAAGGGTCCCTCGGGGGCTACACCTTC. Looking up the rest from reference TRBV29-1 and TRBJ1-2 gives the full variable domain: SAVISQKPSRDICQRGTSLTIQCQVDSQVTMMFWYRQQPGQSLTLIATANQGSEATYESGFVIDKFPISRPNLTFSTLTVSNMSPEDSSIYLCSAAKGSLGGYTFGSGTRLTVV.

The V call is TRBV15, the J call TRBJ2-1, with D possibly matching TRBD1 (5 bases). Germline CDR1 is LNHNV and CDR2 is YYDKDF (reference sequence). V dropped 4 bases and J dropped 10 bases, with 17 bases sitting between them. The CDR3 contains 14 residues. The CDR3 here is CATSTVGREHEQFF. The CDR3 DNA reads as TGTGCCACCAGCACGGTTGGCAGGGAACACGAGCAGTTCTTC.

The gene calls are TRBV28 and TRBJ1-5; D unclear. Germline values: CDR1 MDHEN, CDR2 SYDVKM. The germline V and J ends were trimmed by 8 bases and 6 bases, with 11 bases remaining between them. This CDR3 contains 12 residues. The DNA of the CDR3 is TGTGCCAGCTGGGCAGGTGGTCAGCCCCAGCATTTT. It specifies CASWAGGQPQHF.

The chain uses TRBV13 and TRBJ2-2; D is undetermined. V was cut by 3 bases and J by 10 bases, with 9 bases left in between. Germline CDR1 and CDR2: PRHDT and FYEKMQ (reference sequence). CDR3 length equals 12 residues. As DNA, the CDR3 is TGTGCCAGCAGCTTTCTTTCTTTGGAGCTGTTTTTT. As protein: CASSFLSLELFF.

J is TRBJ2-3 and V is TRBV13, with 7 nucleotides matching TRBD1. Looked up from germline, CDR1 is PRHDT and CDR2 is FYEKMQ (reference sequence). The V and J ends lost 7 bases and 4 bases, in that order; junction bases with no gene match: 5. The CDR3 has 13 amino acids. CDR3 sequence: CASTQTGPDTQYF. CDR3 sequence (DNA): TGTGCCAGCACCCAGACAGGGCCAGATACGCAGTATTTT.

The chain couples TRBV11-2 to TRBJ1-2, with D possibly being TRBD1 (5 bases). The CDR3 has 12 residues. Germline V CDR1 and CDR2: SGHAT, FQNNGV. The V end was cut by 5 bases, the J end by 6 bases, with 10 bases between. The DNA for the CDR3 is TGTGCCAGCAGCCCCGGGGGACATGGCTACACCTTC. Amino acid sequence: CASSPGGHGYTF.

The chain recombines TRBV6-6 with TRBJ1-1, with unresolved D. The CDR3 extends over 13 amino acids. V was trimmed by 5 bases and J by 0 bases, leaving 7 bases between them. Germline CDR1 MNHNY, CDR2 SVGAGI (reference sequence). The CDR3 DNA reads as TGTGCCAGCAGTAAGGGCCTGAACACTGAAGCTTTCTTT. As protein: CASSKGLNTEAFF.

This clonotype was seen more than once but under ten times. The chain couples TRBV6-5 to TRBJ1-2; D gene uncertain. The germline V gene has CDR1 MNHEY and CDR2 SVGAGI. The CDR3 has 13 amino acids. The V gene lost 6 bases and the J gene lost 6 bases, with 14 bases spanning the gap. DNA of the CDR3: TGTGCCAGCAGCCTAAGGGATTCGAATGGCTACACCTTC. Translated, it gives CASSLRDSNGYTF.